The TCR beta chain under discussion was sequenced for a study of blood T cell repertoires in COVID-19. Study-wide context: Specimens from acute and convalescent COVID-19 originated in the United States, Italy and Spain. Sources were T cells, B-cell-depleted T cells, or PBMCs; the material itself was cDNA or gDNA.

Original processing notes: Amplifying reference gene primers gave estimates of nucleated cell counts. Clones were read by immunoSEQ multiplex PCR, and TCRdb kept only the in-frame ones, dropping some. That table supplies the V and J calls and clone size; D and trimming were determined from the DNA. The sample shows about 87,000 clones, around three quarters of them seen only once. This clone was seen just once. This receptor was identified in a woman between 50 and 59 years old with acute or convalescent COVID-19. Sequencing used peripheral blood.

CDR3 loop: CASSQGAYEQYF. In nucleotides, the CDR3 is TGTGCCAGCAGCCAGGGGGCCTACGAGCAGTACTTC. The rearrangement joins TRBV5-5 to TRBJ2-7, with 7 bases lining up with TRBD1. In germline, CDR1 is SGHKS, CDR2 YYEKEE (reference sequence). The junction had 0 bases not matched to a gene; V was cut back by 4 bases and J by 2 bases. The CDR3 spans 12 residues.